The 20 T cell receptor beta chains presented below share a single source sample, sequenced in a study of shared clonotypes between healthy human individuals. TCRdb keeps only in-frame clones here, not all; method: immunoSEQ multiplex PCR. Altogether over 1.5 million clones are present, 95% to 99% being singletons, with the ten largest covering around 0.45%. The sequenced sample consisted of naive CD4+ T cells sorted from blood. The subset denotes: CD45RA+ positively selected. The source is a man under 40 in good health.

This chain uses TRBV27 with TRBJ1-5, with TRBD1 as a possible D gene (5 bases). The length of the CDR3 is 13 residues. V gave up 6 bases and J gave up 6 bases, with 12 bases separating them. Germline V CDR1 and CDR2: MNHEY, SMNVEV (reference sequence). CDR3: CASRTAQGQPQHF. CDR3 sequence (DNA): TGTGCCAGCAGGACAGCCCAGGGTCAGCCCCAGCATTTT.

This chain links TRBV7-8 with TRBJ2-1; D ambiguous. CDR1 and CDR2 (germline): SGHVS, FQNEAQ. This CDR3 has 15 amino acids. V dropped 9 bases and J dropped 0 bases, with 15 bases sitting between them. The CDR3 is CASSLPKSSYNEQFF. Here the CDR3 DNA reads TGTGCCAGTTCCCTTCCGAAGAGCTCCTACAATGAGCAGTTCTTC.

The chain has TRBV28 and TRBJ1-4; D gene unclear. This CDR3 is built from 12 residues. CDR1 is MDHEN and CDR2 is SYDVKM in the germline V gene. Trimming shortened V by 7 bases and J by 8 bases, and 11 bases separated the two germline ends. CDR3 sequence reads: CASKVPGEKLFF. CDR3 nucleotide sequence: TGTGCCAGCAAGGTCCCTGGAGAAAAACTGTTTTTT.

V gene TRBV28 combines with J gene TRBJ2-5; TRBD1 matches at 8 bases. The V segment lost 5 bases and the J segment 4 bases; nucleotides outside the gene matches: 6. The germline V gene has CDR1 MDHEN and CDR2 SYDVKM. This CDR3 is 14 amino acids long. The CDR3 coding sequence is TGTGCCAGCAGTGGGGCAGGGGGCGGAGAGACCCAGTACTTC. Protein: CASSGAGGGETQYF.

The chain recombines TRBV5-1 with TRBJ1-5; 7 bases map to TRBD1. V dropped 4 bases and J dropped 6; count of bases not matched to a gene: 4. CDR1 is SGHRS, CDR2 YFSETQ, per germline. The CDR3 loop spans 13 amino acids. CDR3 sequence reads: CASSDRVGQPQHF. In DNA form, the CDR3 reads TGCGCCAGCAGCGACAGGGTGGGTCAGCCCCAGCATTTT.

As to this clone: The sample carries other DNA sequences with the same CDR3. This sequence joins TRBV18 and TRBJ2-1; 9 nucleotides line up with TRBD2. There are 14 residues in the CDR3. With V trimmed by 2 bases and J by 4 bases, 0 bases remained unmatched. Germline V gives CDR1 KGHSH, CDR2 LQKENI. Here the CDR3 reads CASSPTSGYNEQFF. DNA for the CDR3: TGTGCCAGCTCACCAACTAGCGGGTACAATGAGCAGTTCTTC.

The chain uses TRBV14 and TRBJ1-1; 9 nucleotides agree with TRBD1. CDR3 length: 18 amino acids. Germline trimming cut 0 bases from V and 3 bases from J; bases unmatched to any gene: 11. Germline CDR1 is SGHDN and CDR2 is FVKESK. Here the CDR3 reads CASSQDRSLRDRDTEAFF. Here the CDR3 DNA reads TGTGCCAGCAGCCAAGATAGAAGCTTGAGGGACAGGGACACTGAAGCTTTCTTT.

The chain carries TRBV7-9 and TRBJ2-5; TRBD1 matches at 9 bases. The germline V gene has CDR1 SEHNR and CDR2 FQNEAQ (reference sequence). With V trimmed by 5 bases and J by 2 bases, 6 bases remained unmatched. The CDR3 contains 15 residues. The CDR3 DNA follows: TGTGCCAGCAGCGACAGACAGGGGGGGCAAGAGACCCAGTACTTC. The encoded protein is CASSDRQGGQETQYF. The variable domain in full, completed from reference TRBV7-9 and TRBJ2-5, reads DTGVSQNPRHKITKRGQNVTFRCDPISEHNRLYWYRQTLGQGPEFLTYFQNEAQLEKSRLLSDRFSAERPKGSFSTLEIQRTEQGDSAMYLCASSDRQGGQETQYFGPGTRLLVL.

CDR3 coding DNA: TGTGCCAGCAGCTTGGATTACTACGAGCAGTACTTC. Protein: CASSLDYYEQYF. The rearrangement joins TRBV7-9 to TRBJ2-7; D remains unclear. Germline V gene lookup returns CDR1 SEHNR and CDR2 FQNEAQ (reference sequence). This CDR3 region has 12 residues. V lost 3 bases, J lost 3 bases, and 6 bases lay in between.

This clone was seen a few times. The V call is TRBV29-1, the J call TRBJ1-2; D is unclear. Germline loops: CDR1 SQVTM, CDR2 ANQGSEA. V was clipped by 3 bases and J by 2 bases, with 7 bases between them. This CDR3 is 12 amino acids long. CDR3 bases: TGCAGCGTTGACTCGCCGAACTATGGCTACACCTTC. Protein sequence: CSVDSPNYGYTF.

The V and J genes are TRBV5-5 and TRBJ2-2; D is uncertain. Germline CDR1 and CDR2: SGHKS and YYEKEE (reference sequence). This CDR3 is built from 17 residues. Trimming pared 0 bases from V and 2 bases from J, leaving 14 bases between. CDR3 protein: CASSLVGLTTNTGELFF. The CDR3, as DNA: TGTGCCAGCAGCTTGGTTGGGTTGACCACCAACACCGGGGAGCTGTTTTTT. The full variable domain, rest sourced from reference TRBV5-5 and TRBJ2-2, is DAGVTQSPTHLIKTRGQQVTLRCSPISGHKSVSWYQQVLGQGPQFIFQYYEKEERGRGNFPDRFSARQFPNYSSELNVNALLLGDSALYLCASSLVGLTTNTGELFFGEGSRLTVL.

Details on this clone: This same CDR3 is encoded by further DNA sequences in the sample. The chain recombines TRBV7-8 with TRBJ1-1; D remains unclear. The V end was cut by 2 bases, the J end by 5 bases, with 9 bases between. Per the germline V gene, CDR1 is SGHVS and CDR2 is FQNEAQ. CDR3 size: 13 residues. In nucleotides, the CDR3 is TGTGCCAGCAGCTTAAGTAGAGGAACTGAAGCTTTCTTT. This codes for CASSLSRGTEAFF.

This chain links TRBV2 with TRBJ2-7; 8 bases are a match to TRBD1. The V and J ends lost 0 bases and 3 bases, in that order; junction bases with no gene match: 7. This CDR3 has 16 amino acids. Per the germline V gene, CDR1 is SNHLY and CDR2 is FYNNEI. For the CDR3, the DNA is TGTGCCAGCAGTGAAGCGTTTTCTGACAGGGGCTACGAGCAGTACTTC. It is translated as CASSEAFSDRGYEQYF.

The V gene is TRBV7-9, the J gene TRBJ1-4; perhaps TRBD1 as D (6 bases). The CDR3 spans 13 residues. The germline gives CDR1 SEHNR, CDR2 FQNEAQ (reference sequence). V lost 3 bases and J lost 4, with 6 bases in between. The CDR3 is CASSFRGNEKLFF. In DNA form, the CDR3 reads TGTGCCAGCAGCTTCAGGGGTAATGAAAAACTGTTTTTT. Looking up the rest from reference TRBV7-9 and TRBJ1-4 gives the full variable domain: DTGVSQNPRHKITKRGQNVTFRCDPISEHNRLYWYRQTLGQGPEFLTYFQNEAQLEKSRLLSDRFSAERPKGSFSTLEIQRTEQGDSAMYLCASSFRGNEKLFFGSGTQLSVL.

The gene calls are TRBV25-1 and TRBJ1-5; D call uncertain. This CDR3 has 12 residues. Looked up from germline, CDR1 is MGHDK and CDR2 is SYGVNS. V was clipped by 1 base and J by 5 bases, with 3 bases between them. The CDR3 reads CASSESYQPQHF. DNA for the CDR3: TGTGCCAGCAGTGAATCCTATCAGCCCCAGCATTTT. The entire variable domain, with the rest obtained from reference TRBV25-1 and TRBJ1-5, is as follows: EADIYQTPRYLVIGTGKKITLECSQTMGHDKMYWYQQDPGMELHLIHYSYGVNSTEKGDLSSESTVSRIRTEHFPLTLESARPSHTSQYLCASSESYQPQHFGDGTRLSIL.

The V and J genes are TRBV7-2 and TRBJ2-7; TRBD1 is a possible D gene (6 bases). This CDR3 region has 15 residues. V gave up 1 base and J gave up 0 bases, with 10 bases separating them. The V gene's germline CDR1 is SGHTA and CDR2 FQGNSA. DNA of the CDR3: TGTGCCAGCAGCTTAGTACAGGGTTACTCCTACGAGCAGTACTTC. Its protein is CASSLVQGYSYEQYF.

The chain joins TRBV5-1 to TRBJ2-5; D gene ambiguous. V lost 6 bases and J 4 bases, leaving 10 bases between the germline ends. Germline V gene lookup returns CDR1 SGHRS and CDR2 YFSETQ. The CDR3 has 12 residues. The CDR3 DNA sequence: TGCGCCAGCATGGCAGGTCGAGAGACCCAGTACTTC. This sequence encodes CASMAGRETQYF.

The gene calls are TRBV10-2 and TRBJ1-2; 7 bases are shared with TRBD1. J gave up 4 bases and V 6 bases, and 5 bases lay outside the gene matches. The CDR3 runs 13 residues. Germline CDR1 WSHSY, CDR2 SAAADI. The CDR3 DNA is TGCGCCAGCAGCCGGGACAGACTCTATGGCTACACCTTC. Protein: CASSRDRLYGYTF.

The V gene is TRBV9, the J gene TRBJ1-2, with TRBD1 matching 7 bases. Germline CDR1 and CDR2: SGDLS and YYNGEE. V lost 4 bases, J lost 6 bases, and 9 bases stayed unmatched. The CDR3 sequence is 14 residues long. The CDR3 sequence: CASSLQGLQNGYTF. The CDR3 DNA reads TGTGCCAGCAGCCTACAGGGGCTCCAAAATGGCTACACCTTC. Full variable domain (outside the CDR3, taken from reference TRBV9 and TRBJ1-2): DSGVTQTPKHLITATGQRVTLRCSPRSGDLSVYWYQQSLDQGLQFLIQYYNGEERAKGNILERFSAQQFPDLHSELNLSSLELGDSALYFCASSLQGLQNGYTFGSGTRLTVV.

This CDR3 is CAISVREGLPDTQYF. The CDR3 DNA is TGTGCCATCAGTGTGCGGGAGGGCCTGCCAGATACGCAGTATTTT. This rearrangement joins TRBV10-3 to TRBJ2-3; TRBD2 matches at 9 bases. CDR3 length: 15 amino acids. Germline CDR1 ENHRY, CDR2 SYGVKD. Unmatched junction bases numbered 6, after V lost 4 bases and J lost 4 bases.